The sequence of this T cell receptor beta chain was determined in a study of blood T cell repertoires in COVID-19. Study-wide context: COVID-19 samples collected from the United States, Italy and Spain covered acute and convalescent phases. T cells, B-cell-depleted T cells, or PBMCs supplied cDNA or gDNA.

The junction had 9 bases not matched to a gene; V was cut back by 1 base and J by 7 bases. This CDR3 is built from 17 residues. Germline V lookup: CDR1 LNHNV, CDR2 YYDKDF (reference sequence). In the original workflow: The authors estimated nucleated cell counts from reference gene primer amplification. The table came from immunoSEQ multiplex PCR; TCRdb's copy has only in-frame clones and leaves some out. The V and J calls and the clone size are those of that table, but D and trimming were determined from the DNA. The data show a few hundred thousand clones, with about 90% seen just once and roughly 8% held by the top ten.

The chain joins TRBV15 to TRBJ1-5; 11 bases align to TRBD1. The TCR comes from a woman aged 45-59 years who had recovered from COVID-19. The sequenced material came from peripheral blood. The CDR3 loop is CATSRAGTGGIAQPQHF. Written as DNA, the CDR3 is TGTGCCACCAGCAGAGCTGGGACAGGGGGTATTGCACAGCCCCAGCATTTT.